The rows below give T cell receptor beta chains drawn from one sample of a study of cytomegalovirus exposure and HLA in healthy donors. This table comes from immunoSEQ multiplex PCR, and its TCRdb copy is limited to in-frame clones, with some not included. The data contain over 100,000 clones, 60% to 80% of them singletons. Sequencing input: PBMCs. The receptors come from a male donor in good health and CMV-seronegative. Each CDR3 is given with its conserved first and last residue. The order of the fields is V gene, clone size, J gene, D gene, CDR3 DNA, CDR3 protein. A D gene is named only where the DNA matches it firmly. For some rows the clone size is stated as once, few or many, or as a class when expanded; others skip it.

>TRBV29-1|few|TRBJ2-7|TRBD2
TGCAGCGTGATTAGCGGGATTAACTCCTACGAGCAGTACTTC
CSVISGINSYEQYF
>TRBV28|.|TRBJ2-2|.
TGTGCCAGCAGTTTGGGGGGAAACACCGGGGAGCTGTTTTTT
CASSLGGNTGELFF
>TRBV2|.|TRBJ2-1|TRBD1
TGTGCCAGAGGGGGGACAGGGCAGGACAATGAGCAGTTCTTC
CARGGTGQDNEQFF
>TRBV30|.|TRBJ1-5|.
TGTGCCTGGAGTCGGCGGGATGTTAGCAATCAGCCCCAGCATTTT
CAWSRRDVSNQPQHF
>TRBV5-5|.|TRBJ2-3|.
TGTGCCAGCAGCTTGGGGAGCCCAGATACGCAGTATTTT
CASSLGSPDTQYF
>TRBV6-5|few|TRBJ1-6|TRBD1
TGTGCCAGCAGTCGGCCTACAGGGGCGGCCTCACCCCTCCACTTT
CASSRPTGAASPLHF
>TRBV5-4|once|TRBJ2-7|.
TGTGCCAGCAGCTTGGACAGGGACGAGCAGTACTTC
CASSLDRDEQYF
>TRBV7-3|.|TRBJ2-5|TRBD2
TGTGCCAGCAGCTTAATTGCCCCCGGAGTAGCGGGAGGAAAAGAGACCCAGTACTTC
CASSLIAPGVAGGKETQYF
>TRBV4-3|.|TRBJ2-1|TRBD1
TGCGCCAGCAGCCAAGGCGTTCTGGACAGGGAGAACAATGAGCAGTTCTTC
CASSQGVLDRENNEQFF
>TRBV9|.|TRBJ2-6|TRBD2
TGTGCCAGCAGCGTAGACCGGGAGGGGTGGGGGTATAGGAACTCTGGGGCCAACGTCCTGACTTTC
CASSVDREGWGYRNSGANVLTF
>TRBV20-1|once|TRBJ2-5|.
TGCAGTGCTAGCCTCGGGGAGACCCAGTACTTC
CSASLGETQYF
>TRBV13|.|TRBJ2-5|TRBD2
TGTGCCAGCAGTCACCCAACTAGGACTAGCGGGGCACAAGAGACCCAGTACTTC
CASSHPTRTSGAQETQYF
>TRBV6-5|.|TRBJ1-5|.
TGTGCCAGCAGTCCAGACAGGATAAATCAGCCCCAGCATTTT
CASSPDRINQPQHF
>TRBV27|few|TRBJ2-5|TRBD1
TGTGCCAGCAGCCCTAGACAGGGGGCGTGGGAGACCCAGTACTTC
CASSPRQGAWETQYF
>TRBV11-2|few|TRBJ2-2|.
TGTGCCAGCAGCTTAGACTCCGGTCTGCACACCGGGGAGCTGTTTTTT
CASSLDSGLHTGELFF
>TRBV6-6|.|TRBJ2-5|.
TGTGCCAGCAGTTACTCGACGGGGTCCGGGGAGACCCAGTACTTC
CASSYSTGSGETQYF
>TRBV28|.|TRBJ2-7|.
TGTGCCAGCAGTTTGGGGGGGCGTAAACACGAGCAGTACTTC
CASSLGGRKHEQYF
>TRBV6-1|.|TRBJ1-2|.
TGTGCCAGCAGGGTAACGGACAGCTACCACTACACCTTC
CASRVTDSYHYTF
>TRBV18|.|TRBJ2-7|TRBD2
TGTGCCAGCTCACCAACTAGCGGGAGGCCCATTTACGAGCAGTACTTC
CASSPTSGRPIYEQYF
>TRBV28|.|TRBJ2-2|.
TGTGCCAGCAGTTTAAGCCGGACAGTCGGGGAGCTGTTTTTT
CASSLSRTVGELFF
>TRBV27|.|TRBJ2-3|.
TGTGCCAGCAGTTTAAACAGAGGCACAGATACGCAGTATTTT
CASSLNRGTDTQYF
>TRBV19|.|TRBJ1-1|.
TGTGCCAGTAGCCCCAGGGGTCGCACTGAAGCTTTCTTT
CASSPRGRTEAFF
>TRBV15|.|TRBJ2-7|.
TGTGCCACCAGTGCACAAGTAACTAACGAGCAGTACTTC
CATSAQVTNEQYF
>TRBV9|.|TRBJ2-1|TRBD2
TGTGCCAGCAGCGCAATGGGACATCGGACTAGCGGGGGTGTAGGAGAGCAGTTCTTC
CASSAMGHRTSGGVGEQFF
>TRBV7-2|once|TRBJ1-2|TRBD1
TGTGCCAGCAGTAAAGGACAGGGGGCGGTAAGGTACACCTTC
CASSKGQGAVRYTF
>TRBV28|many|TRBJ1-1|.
TGTGCCAGCAGTTTAGGCTCTCGGGGCCGGGGGTACACTGAAGCTTTCTTT
CASSLGSRGRGYTEAFF
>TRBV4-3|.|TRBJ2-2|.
TGCGCCAGCAGCCAAGAGATGACAGGTTACACCGGGGAGCTGTTTTTT
CASSQEMTGYTGELFF
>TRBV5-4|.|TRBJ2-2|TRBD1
TGTGCCAGCAGCTCAGGACAGGGGACCGGGGAGCTGTTTTTT
CASSSGQGTGELFF
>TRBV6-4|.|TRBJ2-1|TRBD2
TGTGCCAGCAGACGTAGCGGGAGGGCTAATGAGCAGTTCTTC
CASRRSGRANEQFF
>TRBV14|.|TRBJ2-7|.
TGTGCCAGCAGCCAAGTGGTTAGCGCCGGAGGACGGACTCCCTACGAGCAGTACTTC
CASSQVVSAGGRTPYEQYF
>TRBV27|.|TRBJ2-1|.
TGTGCCAGCAGTTTCAGGGCGCCTTACAATGAGCAGTTCTTC
CASSFRAPYNEQFF
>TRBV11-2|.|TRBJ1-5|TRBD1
TGTGCCAGCAGCTTAGGACGGACAGGGTTTTTTGTTAACAATCAGCCCCAGCATTTT
CASSLGRTGFFVNNQPQHF
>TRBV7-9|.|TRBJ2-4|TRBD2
TGTGCCAGCAGCCCTCGGGGGGGCCACAAAAACATTCAGTACTTC
CASSPRGGHKNIQYF